This T cell receptor beta chain appears in the sequencing data of a study of CD8 T cells in ankylosing spondylitis (dated by TCRdb to the late 2010s). A note on the overall study: T cell receptor beta repertoires were profiled in healthy donors and ankylosing spondylitis patients so that disease-linked TCR variants could be found. The full study cohort comprised 20 to 30 ankylosing spondylitis patients and about 110 healthy donors. Peripheral blood samples were taken, and synovial fluid was additionally collected from ankylosing spondylitis patients. What the authors observed across the whole study: Blood from ankylosing spondylitis patients appeared to be characterized by a TCR beta motif composed of about eight highly homologous amino acid variants. According to the report, matched synovial fluid samples from ankylosing spondylitis patients were significantly enriched for the disease-linked clones. A CD8+ phenotype was shown by the disease-linked clones, which were found at relatively low frequencies in peripheral blood. Some TCR beta motif variants had previously been reported in synovial fluid and blood of reactive arthritis patients, which suggested common disease-initiation mechanisms.

These reads were obtained on an Illumina HiSeq 2500. Quantitative 5'-RACE with molecular barcodes was used to prepare TCR beta libraries. In the original analysis: Disease-linked TCR variants were identified with a new computational method built on a probabilistic model of VDJ rearrangement. TCRdb's own reprocessing of the public reads used fastp at Q25 and MiXCR and kept productive beta chains. When rows share a CDR3 protein, they turn into one entry using the most common DNA and genes. TCRdb, not the authors, supplied the V and J calls. The sample includes fewer than 750,000 distinct CDR3 sequences, with around 20% observed a single time. The ten biggest clones cover around 19% of the sample. From its cysteine to its phenylalanine, the CDR3 spans 15 amino acids. Only the CDR3 DNA is retained, 45 bases long and in frame from the first base. Looking up the germline V gene (reference sequence) yields CDR1 LNHDA and CDR2 SQIVND. Between the V and J ends, shortened by 5 bases and 3 bases respectively, the junction contains 13 bases.

Notes on this clonotype: It has no known antigen specificity. The input lacks base qualities; no much larger clone sits a single base away.

Sequences were obtained from blood, either unsorted or a sorted T cell fraction (not recorded which). The chain is made from TRBV19 and TRBJ1-4; the D gene remains uncertain. This clonotype was obtained from a male donor with ankylosing spondylitis. The DNA reads as follows: TGTGCCAGTAGTCGGGGTGCAGCCGCTAATGAAAAACTGTTTTTT. This codes for CASSRGAAANEKLFF.